Following are 25 T cell receptor beta chains from one sample sequenced in a study of T cells in Graves' hyperthyroidism and ophthalmopathy. What was amplified from RNA transcripts were TCR beta CDR3 regions. When the TCR CDR3 underwent first-round RT-PCR, the HTBI primer set was used. TCRdb reprocessed the multiplex PCR reads via MiXCR and lists one record per CDR3 protein. The sample has under 650,000 distinct CDR3 sequences, around 16% seen once. Sequenced: blood. Receptors were obtained from a woman aged 30 to 39 with Graves' hyperthyroidism.

This clonotype has ten or more counts. The chain recombines TRBV20-1 with TRBJ2-1; TRBD1 or TRBD2 may be the D gene (6 bases each). The CDR3 is 15 amino acids. Between the trimmed V and J ends, which lost 0 bases and 4 bases, there was a span of 13 bases. Germline CDR1 DFQATT, CDR2 SNEGSKA (reference sequence). In DNA form, the CDR3 reads TGCAGTGCTAGAGAGGGGGCGGGAATATACAATGAGCAGTTCTTC. Translated, it gives CSAREGAGIYNEQFF.

A few counts support this clonotype. A read error is likely, as this CDR3 ends without the conserved phenylalanine or tryptophan. The rearrangement links TRBV5-1 to TRBJ2-5; D call uncertain. Germline loops: CDR1 SGHRS, CDR2 YFSETQ. Trimming left V 7 bases short and J 2 bases short, with 6 bases between. The CDR3 is 11 amino acids. DNA of the CDR3: TGCGCCAGCGCCCAACAAGAGACCCAGTACCTC. This codes for CASAQQETQYL.

This clonotype was seen repeatedly, ten times or more. The rearrangement uses TRBV11-3 and TRBJ1-2; TRBD1 matches 7 bases. Germline V gene sequence: CDR1 SGHNT, CDR2 YENEEA. CDR3 length equals 14 residues. After removal of 5 bases from V and 4 bases from J, the junction contained 7 bases not matched to a gene. Written as DNA, the CDR3 is TGTGCCAGCAGCATGACAGGGTTAGGCTATGGCTACACCTTC. Its translation: CASSMTGLGYGYTF.

The rearrangement joins TRBV28 to TRBJ1-4; 8 positions agree with TRBD1. The CDR3 extends over 22 amino acids. From germline, CDR1 is MDHEN and CDR2 SYDVKM. V lost 1 base, J lost 3 bases, and 22 bases stayed unmatched. The CDR3 loop is CASSLSAFGAGGVGMANEKLFF. The DNA of the CDR3 is TGTGCCAGCAGTTTATCCGCTTTTGGTGCAGGGGGCGTTGGTATGGCTAATGAAAAACTGTTTTTT.

The chain has TRBV20-1 and TRBJ2-5, with 12 bases matching TRBD2. The V gene's germline CDR1 is DFQATT and CDR2 SNEGSKA (reference sequence). The CDR3 is 16 residues long. V was pared by 4 bases and J by 5 bases, with 11 bases of the junction left unmatched. CDR3 in DNA: TGCAGTGCTACCCCACAGACTAGCGGGAGTTGGGAGACCCAGTACTTC. Translating gives CSATPQTSGSWETQYF.

This clonotype was detected only a few times. The rearrangement uses TRBV28 and TRBJ2-7, with a possible D match to TRBD2 (5 bases). This CDR3 contains 14 residues. The germline V and J ends were trimmed by 5 bases and 3 bases, with 14 bases remaining between them. In germline, CDR1 is MDHEN, CDR2 SYDVKM. Here the CDR3 reads CASSPTGRNYEQYF. CDR3 nucleotide sequence: TGTGCCAGCAGTCCTACTGGGAGAAACTACGAGCAGTACTTC. Together with reference TRBV28 and TRBJ2-7, the CDR3 gives the full variable domain: DVKVTQSSRYLVKRTGEKVFLECVQDMDHENMFWYRQDPGLGLRLIYFSYDVKMKEKGDIPEGYSVSREKKERFSLILESASTNQTSMYLCASSPTGRNYEQYFGPGTRLTVT.

At least ten counts were recorded for this clonotype. V usage is TRBV7-3 and J usage is TRBJ2-2, with 10 bases fitting TRBD2. The CDR3 has 16 residues. The V gene end was trimmed by 5 bases and the J gene end by 4 bases; junction bases not matched to a gene: 7. CDR1 is SGHTA, CDR2 FQGTGA, per germline. The CDR3 is CASSPVAGGGTGELFF. The CDR3 DNA is TGTGCCAGCAGCCCAGTAGCGGGAGGTGGCACCGGGGAGCTGTTTTTT.

The genes are TRBV7-2 and TRBJ1-2; no definite D call. CDR3 length: 14 amino acids. The germline V gene has CDR1 SGHTA and CDR2 FQGNSA. The ends were cut back, 6 bases at V and 4 bases at J, with 15 bases in the middle. For the CDR3, the DNA is TGTGCCAGCAGTCGCCGGGAGAAGGTCTATGGCTACACCTTC. Encoded protein: CASSRREKVYGYTF.

J is TRBJ2-7 and V is TRBV5-1; 7 bases fit TRBD1. After removal of 5 bases from V and 6 bases from J, the junction contained 8 bases not matched to a gene. The CDR3 runs 13 residues. The germline CDR1 and CDR2 sequences are SGHRS and YFSETQ. The CDR3, as DNA: TGCGCCAGCAGAGACCCGACAGGGTCCGAGCAGTACTTC. Residues: CASRDPTGSEQYF. Full variable domain (remainder filled in from reference TRBV5-1 and TRBJ2-7): KAGVTQTPRYLIKTRGQQVTLSCSPISGHRSVSWYQQTPGQGLQFLFEYFSETQRNKGNFPGRFSGRQFSNSRSEMNVSTLELGDSALYLCASRDPTGSEQYFGPGTRLTVT.

This clonotype was seen at least ten times. The chain joins TRBV6-1 to TRBJ2-7, with unresolved D. The CDR3 consists of 14 residues. Germline V gives CDR1 MNHNS, CDR2 SASEGT. V lost 5 bases, J lost 0 bases, and 11 bases lay in between. In DNA, the CDR3 is TGTGCCAGCAGTCTCCGGAGCCTCTCCTACGAGCAGTACTTC. Encoded protein: CASSLRSLSYEQYF.

This clonotype was counted ten times or more. V is TRBV3-1 and J is TRBJ1-3, with D uncertain. V was clipped by 5 bases and J by 2 bases, with 13 bases between them. The germline V gene encodes CDR1 LGHDT and CDR2 YNNKEL (reference sequence). The CDR3 contains 15 residues. The CDR3 loop is CASSDPRAAGNTIYF. Here the CDR3 DNA reads TGTGCCAGCAGCGACCCGAGGGCCGCTGGAAACACCATATATTTT.

The table lists this clonotype with many counts. J is TRBJ2-1 and V is TRBV27; TRBD1 or TRBD2 may be the D gene (5 bases each). This CDR3 spans 15 amino acids. The germline V gene encodes CDR1 MNHEY and CDR2 SMNVEV (reference sequence). Trimming removed 3 bases at V and 4 bases at J, with 13 bases between. CDR3 residues: CASSFRWGPYNEQFF. DNA for the CDR3: TGTGCCAGCAGTTTTAGGTGGGGACCTTACAATGAGCAGTTCTTC.

The CDR3: CASISGQNTEAFF. CDR3 DNA: TGTGCCAGCATCAGTGGACAGAACACTGAAGCTTTCTTT. The J gene is TRBJ1-1, the V gene TRBV25-1; tentative D call: TRBD1 (5 bases). CDR3 size: 13 residues. Looked up from germline, CDR1 is MGHDK and CDR2 is SYGVNS. The V end was cut by 7 bases, the J end by 1 base, with 10 bases between.

In its sample, this clonotype was seen many times. The chain has TRBV3-1 and TRBJ2-7, with 7 positions matching TRBD2. This CDR3 is 15 amino acids long. Per germline, CDR1 LGHDT and CDR2 YNNKEL (reference sequence). Germline trimming cut 1 base from V and 3 bases from J; bases unmatched to any gene: 6. The chain's CDR3 is CASSQAAGPFYEQYF. The CDR3 coding sequence is TGTGCCAGCAGCCAAGCAGCGGGACCATTCTACGAGCAGTACTTC.

Details on this clonotype: This may be a read error: a much more frequent sequence differs by one nucleotide. This sequence joins TRBV10-3 and TRBJ1-2, with no clear D. The CDR3 spans 11 residues. Trimming stripped 10 bases from V and 4 bases from J, with 10 bases between. Germline V gene data show CDR1 as ENHRY and CDR2 as SYGVKD. CDR3 loop: CASPGGYGYTF. DNA of the CDR3: TGTGCCAGCCCAGGAGGCTATGGCTACACCTTC.

This chain joins TRBV28 and TRBJ1-2; D is undetermined. Germline V gene data show CDR1 as MDHEN and CDR2 as SYDVKM. This CDR3 has 11 residues. The CDR3 nucleotides read TGTGGAACTACCTCTAACTATGGCTACACCTTC. Residues: CGTTSNYGYTF.

This clonotype was seen a handful of times. This chain uses TRBV5-1 with TRBJ2-5; D may be TRBD1 or TRBD2 (5 bases each). CDR1 SGHRS and CDR2 YFSETQ come from the germline V gene. V was cut by 0 bases and J by 2 bases, with 11 bases left in between. The CDR3 is 15 amino acids. The CDR3 protein is CASSLGGRIQETQYF. For the CDR3, the DNA is TGCGCCAGCAGCTTGGGGGGACGGATACAAGAGACCCAGTACTTC.

Regarding this clonotype: This could be a read error, since a much larger clone is one nucleotide away. This chain joins TRBV6-2 or TRBV6-3 and TRBJ2-1; TRBD2 matches at 8 bases. Germline V CDR1 and CDR2: MNHEY, SVGEGT. The V segment lost 8 bases and the J segment 12 bases; nucleotides outside the gene matches: 18. The CDR3 extends over 15 amino acids. The DNA of the CDR3 is TGTGCCAGCCGCCCCCGGGGGACTAGTAGAGATGGGCAGTTCTTC. Protein sequence: CASRPRGTSRDGQFF.

This clonotype has a count of ten or more. The chain carries TRBV7-2 and TRBJ2-7; unclear D gene. Trimming stripped 0 bases from V and 3 bases from J, with 12 bases between. The CDR3 is 15 residues long. The germline V gene encodes CDR1 SGHTA and CDR2 FQGNSA. CDR3 region: CASSLAGWQSYEQYF. The CDR3 region has the DNA TGTGCCAGCAGCTTAGCAGGTTGGCAGAGCTACGAGCAGTACTTC.

In its sample, this clonotype was seen a few times. V is TRBV10-3 and J is TRBJ1-4, with 10 bases lining up with TRBD1. The germline CDR1 and CDR2 sequences are ENHRY and SYGVKD. V was pared by 10 bases and J by 7 bases, with 9 bases of the junction left unmatched. The length of the CDR3 is 14 residues. The CDR3 region is CASGTGQGIEKLFF. The CDR3 nucleotides read TGTGCCAGCGGCACGGGACAGGGGATTGAAAAACTGTTTTTT.

This clonotype was observed at least ten times. This chain joins TRBV28 and TRBJ2-1; D uncertain. The CDR3 runs 11 residues. The V end was cut by 6 bases, the J end by 4 bases, with 4 bases between. The germline gives CDR1 MDHEN, CDR2 SYDVKM. The CDR3, as DNA: TGTGCCAGCAGATATTACAATGAGCAGTTCTTC. Residues: CASRYYNEQFF.

As concerns this clonotype: One junction end disagrees with the germline gene, perhaps due to a read error. The genes are TRBV7-7 and TRBJ2-1, with D possibly TRBD2 on 6 matching bases. The CDR3 contains 15 residues. The V gene's germline CDR1 is SSHAT and CDR2 FNYEAQ (reference sequence). CDR3 region: CASSLVGGPGNEQFF. The DNA for the CDR3 is TGTGCTAGCAGCTTAGTGGGGGGACCGGGGAATGAGCAGTTCTTC.

In this sample, this clonotype turned up many times. The chain uses TRBV20-1 and TRBJ2-7; TRBD2 agrees at 10 bases. Unmatched junction bases numbered 6, after V lost 4 bases and J lost 3 bases. The CDR3 has 14 residues. The germline gives CDR1 DFQATT, CDR2 SNEGSKA (reference sequence). As DNA, the CDR3 is TGCAGTGCTACTAGCGGGAGACTCCTCTACGAGCAGTACTTC. This gives the protein CSATSGRLLYEQYF.

This clonotype was observed once. V and J are TRBV19 and TRBJ2-1, with D tentatively TRBD2 (6 bases). The CDR3 sequence is 14 residues long. V lost 2 bases and J 7 bases, leaving 12 bases between the germline ends. Germline V gene sequence: CDR1 LNHDA, CDR2 SQIVND (reference sequence). In nucleotides, the CDR3 is TGTGCCAGTAGTATACGGGAGAGGAGTAATGAGCAGTTCTTC. Translation: CASSIRERSNEQFF.

This clonotype was counted at least ten times. The chain employs TRBV7-6 and TRBJ2-1, with D possibly being TRBD2 (7 bases). Germline CDR1 is SGHVS and CDR2 is FNYEAQ. The CDR3 has 16 residues. V lost 2 bases, J lost 2 bases, and 13 bases lay in between. In DNA, the CDR3 is TGTGCCAGCAGCTTAAGGGGGGGGGGGGCCTACAATGAGCAGTTCTTC. It is translated as CASSLRGGGAYNEQFF.